These 10 T cell receptor beta chains were all obtained from the same sample, sequenced in a study of shared clonotypes between healthy human individuals. This table comes from immunoSEQ multiplex PCR, and its TCRdb copy is limited to in-frame clones, with some not included. The sample lists under 2,000,000 clones; about 95% were seen once. CD45RO-negative, CCR7-selected cells formed the naive CD8 fraction, which excluded terminally differentiated effector memory CD45RA+ cells. The sample comprised naive CD8+ T cells sorted from blood. These receptors came from a man between 18 and 29 years old in good health.

This clone was seen only once. This sequence joins TRBV30 and TRBJ2-5, with 10 bases aligning to TRBD1. The length of the CDR3 is 14 residues. Germline-derived CDR1 and CDR2 are GTSNPN and SVGIG (reference sequence). V trimming: 4 bases; J trimming: 2 bases; junction bases outside the gene matches: 4. The CDR3 DNA is TGTGCCTGGAACCTGGGACAGGGGCAAGAGACCCAGTACTTC. Translating gives CAWNLGQGQETQYF.

The chain couples TRBV10-1 to TRBJ2-3, with D perhaps matching TRBD2 (6 bases). Germline V lookup: CDR1 WNHNN, CDR2 SYGVQD (reference sequence). V gave up 0 bases and J gave up 3 bases, with 10 bases separating them. The CDR3 sequence is 15 residues long. DNA of the CDR3: TGCGCCAGCAGTGAGTCGTTCCGGGGGACAGATACGCAGTATTTT. Its protein product is CASSESFRGTDTQYF.

The J gene is TRBJ2-2, the V gene TRBV7-8; D may match TRBD1 or TRBD2 (5 bases each). This CDR3 comprises 17 residues. CDR1 is SGHVS, CDR2 FQNEAQ, per germline. V lost 2 bases and J 0 bases, leaving 13 bases between the germline ends. CDR3 coding DNA: TGTGCCAGCAGCTTACTCCCCGGGGCACCGAACACCGGGGAGCTGTTTTTT. Its translation is CASSLLPGAPNTGELFF.

This chain connects TRBV27 to TRBJ2-1; no clear D. The CDR3 is 12 amino acids. The V gene's germline CDR1 is MNHEY and CDR2 SMNVEV (reference sequence). V dropped 6 bases and J dropped 10 bases, with 13 bases sitting between them. This chain's CDR3 is CASSPGRKEQFF. Written as DNA, the CDR3 is TGTGCCAGCAGCCCCGGCCGTAAGGAGCAGTTCTTC.

V usage is TRBV2 and J usage is TRBJ1-6; D gene unclear. The germline V and J ends were trimmed by 6 bases and 9 bases, with 12 bases remaining between them. The V gene's germline CDR1 is SNHLY and CDR2 FYNNEI. This CDR3 is built from 13 residues. CDR3 DNA: TGTGCCAGCAGCGCACAACCTGGTTCACCCCTCCACTTT. Its protein is CASSAQPGSPLHF.

The count of this clone is one. The V and J genes are TRBV5-1 and TRBJ2-5; D possibly corresponds to TRBD2 (6 bases). The germline V and J ends were trimmed by 0 bases and 3 bases, with 12 bases remaining between them. The CDR3 sequence is 15 residues long. Germline CDR1 is SGHRS and CDR2 is YFSETQ. This chain's CDR3 is CASSLVGGSEETQYF. CDR3 sequence (DNA): TGCGCCAGCAGCTTGGTGGGGGGATCCGAAGAGACCCAGTACTTC.

The chain couples TRBV6-5 to TRBJ2-7; D uncertain. The CDR3 contains 12 residues. Trimming took off 7 bases at V and 7 bases at J, with 14 bases between the two ends. Germline V lookup: CDR1 MNHEY, CDR2 SVGAGI. The CDR3 region is CASTSNFWEQYF. Written as DNA, the CDR3 is TGTGCCAGCACCTCGAACTTCTGGGAGCAGTACTTC.

CDR3 amino acids: CASSLLVGGATEAFF. The CDR3 DNA reads TGTGCCAGCAGCTTATTGGTAGGGGGCGCGACTGAAGCTTTCTTT. The chain is built from TRBV7-2 and TRBJ1-1; 7 bases are shared with TRBD1. V shed 2 bases, J shed 5 bases, and the junction held 8 bases outside the gene matches. The CDR3 is 15 amino acids. The germline gives CDR1 SGHTA, CDR2 FQGNSA.

This chain joins TRBV28 and TRBJ2-5, with TRBD2 as a possible D gene (6 bases). This CDR3 has 14 amino acids. The ends were cut back, 2 bases at V and 11 bases at J, with 18 bases in the middle. CDR1 and CDR2 from the germline V gene are MDHEN and SYDVKM. The CDR3 reads CASSLTRDHREQYF. CDR3 coding DNA: TGTGCCAGCAGTTTAACGCGGGACCACCGGGAGCAGTACTTC.

J is TRBJ2-7 and V is TRBV5-1; weak D call: TRBD2 (5 bases). V was shortened by 0 bases and J by 2 bases, with 12 bases between the two germline ends. CDR1 is SGHRS, CDR2 YFSETQ, per germline. The CDR3 is 15 residues long. The CDR3 nucleotides read TGCGCCAGCAGCTTGGCCTTGGACTTCACCTACGAGCAGTACTTC. Translating gives CASSLALDFTYEQYF.